Sequencing of this TCR beta chain was carried out in a study of T-cell reconstitution after alpha-beta-depleted transplantation in children. A library of TCRbeta sequences, prepared with unique molecular identifiers, was generated. MiXCR, run by TCRdb on the PCR reads, gives a single entry per CDR3 protein. The repertoire has about a million distinct CDR3 sequences, about 30% of them found once; the top ten carry 28%. The germline V gene encodes CDR1 DFQATT and CDR2 SNEGSKA (reference sequence). This CDR3 has 13 residues. V lost 1 base, J lost 9 bases, and 6 bases stayed unmatched. This clonotype was observed a handful of times.

This chain joins TRBV20-1 and TRBJ2-3, with 8 bases that match TRBD2. This material consisted of PBMCs, mostly from graft donor cells, taken 360 days after TCRalphabeta/CD19-depleted stem cell transplant. This receptor was obtained from a boy under three years old who had a stem cell transplant for SCID, so the T cells may come from the graft donor. CDR3 loop: CSARAGGRGTQYF. The CDR3 region has the DNA TGCAGTGCTAGAGCGGGGGGGCGGGGCACGCAGTATTTT.